The 26 T cell receptor beta chains below come from one sample, sequenced in a study of T cells after yellow fever vaccination. Via MiXCR, TCRdb re-called the 5' RACE reads, giving one row per CDR3 protein. The table records about 160,000 distinct CDR3 sequences, about a tenth of them present only once. Here the sequenced sample was CD8+ T cells sorted from PBMCs, taken 45 days after the yellow fever booster vaccination. The receptors were sampled from a man between 18 and 29 years old who received the YFV17D yellow fever vaccine.

This clonotype was seen only a few times. The genes are TRBV4-1 and TRBJ2-1; the match to TRBD2 covers 14 bases. The CDR3 consists of 17 residues. Looked up from germline, CDR1 is MGHRA and CDR2 is YSYEKL. The V gene end was trimmed by 6 bases and the J gene end by 7 bases; junction bases not matched to a gene: 11. CDR3 bases: TGCGCCAGCAGTAGTAGACTAGCGGGGGGGCCGGGGAATGAGCAGTTCTTC. Translating gives CASSSRLAGGPGNEQFF.

J is TRBJ1-1 and V is TRBV27; TRBD1 matches at 8 bases. Germline lookup yields CDR1 MNHEY and CDR2 SMNVEV (reference sequence). The CDR3 is made up of 13 amino acids. V gave up 5 bases and J gave up 11 bases; unmatched junction bases: 10. The CDR3 loop reads CASSPTGVRWAFF. The CDR3 region has the DNA TGTGCCAGCAGTCCGACAGGGGTCCGATGGGCTTTCTTT.

The V gene is TRBV12-3 or TRBV12-4, the J gene TRBJ2-7, with TRBD1 matching over 7 bases. V gave up 5 bases and J gave up 2 bases; unmatched junction bases: 3. The CDR3 runs to 13 residues. As DNA, the CDR3 is TGTGCCAGCAGTCCCGACAGGGCCTACGAGCAGTACTTC. Protein product: CASSPDRAYEQYF.

There are many counts of this clonotype. The rearrangement uses TRBV6-2 or TRBV6-3 and TRBJ2-2, with D unresolved. The CDR3 sequence is 11 residues long. Trimming shortened V by 2 bases and J by 6 bases, and 1 base separated the two germline ends. The germline CDR1 and CDR2 sequences are MNHEY and SVGEGT. This CDR3 reads CASSYAGELFF. The CDR3 nucleotides read TGTGCCAGCAGTTACGCCGGGGAGCTGTTTTTT.

This clonotype has just a few counts. The chain couples TRBV7-6 to TRBJ2-5; D may match TRBD1 or TRBD2 (6 bases each). The ends were cut back, 4 bases at V and 4 bases at J, with 16 bases in the middle. Germline assignment: CDR1 SGHVS and CDR2 FNYEAQ. The CDR3 is made up of 15 amino acids. For the CDR3, the DNA is TGTGCCAGCAGCTCGCCCGGGGGCTGGGGAGAGACCCAGTACTTC. It encodes CASSSPGGWGETQYF.

This clonotype was counted only a few times. The chain uses TRBV5-5 and TRBJ2-1; no firm D call. The germline CDR1 and CDR2 sequences are SGHKS and YYEKEE (reference sequence). This CDR3 spans 15 amino acids. Trimming left V 0 bases short and J 2 bases short, with 9 bases between. CDR3 DNA: TGTGCCAGCAGCTTGGGATTACGAGCCTACAATGAGCAGTTCTTC. Translated: CASSLGLRAYNEQFF.

This clonotype has a handful of counts. The gene calls are TRBV12-3 or TRBV12-4 and TRBJ1-4, with D possibly TRBD1 on 6 matching bases. The CDR3 totals 14 residues. Trimming removed 2 bases from V and 7 bases from J, with 11 bases in between. The CDR3 coding sequence is TGTGCCAGCAGTTTAAGGCAGGGGAGTGAAAAACTGTTTTTT. Protein: CASSLRQGSEKLFF.

A few counts support this clonotype. This chain links TRBV5-1 with TRBJ1-1; TRBD1 is a possible D gene (6 bases). There are 14 residues in the CDR3. Germline CDR1 is SGHRS and CDR2 is YFSETQ. V lost 1 base and J lost 4, with 11 bases in between. DNA of the CDR3: TGCGCCAGCAGCTTGAACAGGGTTGGCACTGAAGCTTTCTTT. This codes for CASSLNRVGTEAFF.

This clonotype occurred once. This rearrangement joins TRBV6-2 or TRBV6-3 to TRBJ2-5, with 11 nucleotides matching TRBD2. Germline CDR1 is MNHEY and CDR2 is SVGEGT. V shed 4 bases, J shed 3 bases, and the junction held 1 base outside the gene matches. CDR3 length: 14 residues. The CDR3 DNA sequence: TGTGCCAGCAGTTCACTAGCGGGGGAAGAGACCCAGTACTTC. Amino acids: CASSSLAGEETQYF.

This clonotype has a handful of counts. V gene TRBV27 combines with J gene TRBJ2-3; 8 bases are a match to TRBD1. V lost 2 bases to trimming and J lost 4 bases; unmatched junction nucleotides: 17. The CDR3 extends over 19 amino acids. Germline CDR1 MNHEY, CDR2 SMNVEV (reference sequence). The CDR3 coding sequence is TGTGCCAGCAGTTTAAGGCCCCCTTTTGACAGGGGAGCTGCAGATACGCAGTATTTT. It encodes CASSLRPPFDRGAADTQYF.

The chain has TRBV10-2 and TRBJ2-7, with 10 bases matching TRBD1. This CDR3 is built from 14 residues. Trimming took 4 bases from V and 6 from J; bases not matched to a gene: 6. Per germline, CDR1 WSHSY and CDR2 SAAADI. The CDR3 DNA reads TGCGCCAGCAGTGGAGGGACAGGGGAAGGCGAGCAGTACTTC. This codes for CASSGGTGEGEQYF.

This clonotype was observed at least ten times. The gene calls are TRBV7-9 and TRBJ2-1; TRBD1 matches 8 bases. V lost 4 bases and J lost 2; bases outside the gene matches: 4. The CDR3 contains 15 residues. Germline V CDR1 and CDR2: SEHNR, FQNEAQ (reference sequence). The CDR3 region is CASSSPGQAYNEQFF. The CDR3 coding sequence is TGTGCCAGCAGCTCGCCGGGACAGGCCTACAATGAGCAGTTCTTC.

The V and J genes are TRBV4-2 and TRBJ2-3; TRBD2 matches at 10 bases. The CDR3 consists of 17 residues. Germline lookup yields CDR1 LGHNA and CDR2 YNFKEQ. Trimming took 3 bases from V and 0 from J; bases not matched to a gene: 6. The DNA for the CDR3 is TGTGCCAGCAGCCAGGTCACTAGCGGGGAAAGCACAGATACGCAGTATTTT. It specifies CASSQVTSGESTDTQYF.

The chain is built from TRBV4-3 and TRBJ2-5, with 9 bases aligning to TRBD1. V lost 4 bases and J lost 5; bases outside the gene matches: 8. The CDR3 consists of 15 residues. Germline assignment: CDR1 LGHNA and CDR2 YSLEER. The CDR3 region has the DNA TGCGCCAGCAGCCCAGGGCATGGGACAGGGGAGACCCAGTACTTC. It encodes CASSPGHGTGETQYF.

The chain links TRBV7-9 to TRBJ2-1; 13 bases match TRBD2. There are 17 residues in the CDR3. V dropped 5 bases and J dropped 6; count of bases not matched to a gene: 10. CDR1 and CDR2 (germline): SEHNR, FQNEAQ (reference sequence). This CDR3 is CASSPRLAGGRSNEQFF. CDR3 in DNA: TGTGCCAGCAGCCCAAGACTAGCGGGGGGCCGCTCCAATGAGCAGTTCTTC.

This clonotype turned up a few times. The genes are TRBV6-2 or TRBV6-3 and TRBJ2-7; TRBD2 matches at 7 bases. Germline V CDR1 and CDR2: MNHEY, SVGEGT. This CDR3 has 16 residues. Germline trimming cut 2 bases from V and 0 bases from J; bases unmatched to any gene: 7. CDR3 bases: TGTGCCAGCAGTTACAGGGTCCGCGGGGGCTCCTACGAGCAGTACTTC. Its protein is CASSYRVRGGSYEQYF.

CDR3 region: CATSYGSGANVLTF. Written as DNA, the CDR3 is TGCGCCACCTCTTATGGTTCTGGGGCCAACGTCCTGACTTTC. The chain carries TRBV5-1 and TRBJ2-6; no reliable D call. Germline V gene data show CDR1 as SGHRS and CDR2 as YFSETQ. The CDR3 loop spans 14 amino acids. V was cut by 9 bases and J by 1 base, with 11 bases left in between.

In its sample, this clonotype was seen a few times. The chain employs TRBV4-1 and TRBJ1-2, with no clear D. Looked up from germline, CDR1 is MGHRA and CDR2 is YSYEKL. The CDR3 extends over 17 amino acids. Trimming pared 0 bases from V and 3 bases from J, leaving 17 bases between. The CDR3 reads CASSQEGILAGYYGYTF. The CDR3 region has the DNA TGCGCCAGCAGCCAAGAAGGGATACTGGCAGGTTACTATGGCTACACCTTC.

This clonotype was seen a handful of times. This sequence joins TRBV7-3 and TRBJ2-1; TRBD2 aligns across 9 bases. J was trimmed by 6 bases and V by 5 bases; bases with no gene match: 2. The CDR3 is 13 amino acids. CDR1 and CDR2 (germline): SGHTA, FQGTGA. CDR3: CASSGGGANEQFF. The CDR3 coding sequence is TGTGCCAGCAGCGGCGGGGGGGCCAATGAGCAGTTCTTC.

This clonotype was counted a few times. V gene TRBV7-9 combines with J gene TRBJ2-2; no clear D. The germline V gene has CDR1 SEHNR and CDR2 FQNEAQ (reference sequence). Trimming cost V 3 bases and J 4 bases, with 6 bases left between them. The CDR3 consists of 13 residues. This CDR3 is CASSFRPTGELFF. For the CDR3, the DNA is TGTGCCAGCAGCTTTCGGCCCACCGGGGAGCTGTTTTTT.

This clonotype was picked up many times. The V and J genes are TRBV29-1 and TRBJ2-1; 13 nucleotides line up with TRBD2. There are 17 residues in the CDR3. V gave up 4 bases and J gave up 5 bases; unmatched junction bases: 11. Germline V gene data show CDR1 as SQVTM and CDR2 as ANQGSEA. Here the CDR3 reads CSVGGLAGFALHNEQFF. CDR3 nucleotides: TGCAGCGTTGGGGGACTAGCGGGGTTCGCCCTCCACAATGAGCAGTTCTTC.

This clonotype was detected only a few times. J is TRBJ2-3 and V is TRBV20-1, with a weak D call TRBD2 (6 bases). Between the trimmed V and J ends, which lost 0 bases and 3 bases, there was a span of 7 bases. This CDR3 has 13 amino acids. In germline, CDR1 is DFQATT, CDR2 SNEGSKA (reference sequence). The chain's CDR3 is CSARDSGTDTQYF. CDR3 nucleotides: TGCAGTGCTAGAGACAGCGGGACAGATACGCAGTATTTT.

There are many counts of this clonotype. The chain employs TRBV3-1 and TRBJ1-6; D might be TRBD1 (5 bases). Between the trimmed V and J ends, which lost 2 bases and 7 bases, there was a span of 15 bases. Germline values: CDR1 LGHDT, CDR2 YNNKEL (reference sequence). The CDR3 is 16 residues long. CDR3 coding DNA: TGTGCCAGCAGCCAACTTGGGGCAGACTGGAATTCACCCCTCCACTTT. Amino acid sequence: CASSQLGADWNSPLHF.

The V call is TRBV4-2, the J call TRBJ2-3; D perhaps matches TRBD2 (5 bases). V lost 0 bases to trimming and J lost 6 bases, with 10 bases between them. Per the germline V gene, CDR1 is LGHNA and CDR2 is YNFKEQ. The CDR3 has 14 residues. The CDR3 region has the DNA TGTGCCAGCAGCCAAGACCTAGCCGTCGATACGCAGTATTTT. It translates to CASSQDLAVDTQYF.

The gene calls are TRBV2 and TRBJ2-5; tentatively, D is TRBD2 (6 bases). This CDR3 is 13 amino acids long. Germline V CDR1 and CDR2: SNHLY, FYNNEI. The germline V and J ends were trimmed by 7 bases and 2 bases, with 11 bases remaining between them. For the CDR3, the DNA is TGTGCCAGCATGGAGCGGGTACAAGAGACCCAGTACTTC. This translates into CASMERVQETQYF.

The chain employs TRBV4-2 and TRBJ2-2, with 7 positions matching TRBD1. The CDR3 runs 16 residues. The germline V gene encodes CDR1 LGHNA and CDR2 YNFKEQ. Losses at the gene ends were 2 bases for V and 5 bases for J; bases not matched to a gene: 8. The CDR3 coding sequence is TGTGCCAGCAGCCAACCGGGACAGAGCCGAACCGGGGAGCTGTTTTTT. Translated: CASSQPGQSRTGELFF.